These T cell receptor beta chains were read from a single sample in a study of PD-1 blockade in mismatch repair-deficient tumors. TCRdb keeps only in-frame clones here, not all; method: immunoSEQ multiplex PCR. The profile shows more than 15,000 clones, about four fifths of them singletons. This material consisted of PBMCs, taken before pembrolizumab treatment. Receptor source: an adult with mismatch repair-deficient cancer. CDR3s include the opening cysteine and the closing phenylalanine or tryptophan. A D gene is named only where the DNA matches it firmly. Size is stated for part of the rows, as once, few or many counts, or as a class when the clone is expanded.

TRBJ2-5,TRBV19,-,TRBD1,CASSPGQRETQYF,TGTGCCAGTAGTCCGGGACAGCGGGAGACCCAGTACTTC
TRBJ2-6,TRBV11-2,-,TRBD2,CASSSGLAVSGANVLTF,TGTGCCAGCAGCTCGGGACTAGCGGTCTCTGGGGCCAACGTCCTGACTTTC
TRBJ2-7,TRBV11-2,-,-,CASSFNSYEQYF,TGTGCCAGCAGCTTCAACAGTTACGAGCAGTACTTC
TRBJ1-1,TRBV5-1,once,-,CASTEGVTEAFF,TGCGCCAGCACCGAGGGGGTCACTGAAGCTTTCTTT
TRBJ2-3,TRBV6-6,-,TRBD2,CASSRAGRADTQYF,TGTGCCAGCAGTAGGGCAGGGAGGGCAGATACGCAGTATTTT
TRBJ2-1,TRBV6-6,-,TRBD1,CASSYSGQAYNEQFF,TGTGCCAGCAGTTACTCGGGACAGGCCTACAATGAGCAGTTCTTC
TRBJ2-1,TRBV7-9,-,TRBD1,CASRHRGQDNEQFF,TGTGCCAGCAGACACAGGGGGCAGGACAATGAGCAGTTCTTC
TRBJ2-3,TRBV4-3,-,-,CASSQGGGVTDTQYF,TGCGCCAGCAGCCAAGGGGGTGGTGTCACAGATACGCAGTATTTT
TRBJ2-3,TRBV19,once,TRBD1,CASSTGPTGVTQYF,TGTGCCAGTAGTACCGGCCCGACAGGGGTTACGCAGTATTTT
TRBJ2-3,TRBV20-1,once,-,CSGLVGDTQYF,TGCAGTGGGCTAGTAGGGGATACGCAGTATTTT
TRBJ2-2,TRBV19,-,-,CASSIRSRELFF,TGTGCCAGTAGTATTCGGTCCAGGGAGCTGTTTTTT
TRBJ2-3,TRBV5-4,few,-,CASLVRHGTDTQYF,TGTGCCAGCCTCGTGAGACACGGGACAGATACGCAGTATTTT
TRBJ1-5,TRBV30,few,-,CAWGGQSNQPQHF,TGTGCCTGGGGAGGACAGAGCAATCAGCCCCAGCATTTT
TRBJ1-1,TRBV2,-,-,CASRPRGLTEAFF,TGTGCCAGCCGCCCCAGGGGTCTCACTGAAGCTTTCTTT
TRBJ2-1,TRBV9,-,TRBD2,CASSARLAGGLVDNEQFF,TGTGCCAGCAGCGCCCGACTAGCGGGAGGGTTGGTGGACAATGAGCAGTTCTTC
TRBJ2-1,TRBV11-3,-,-,CASSLVSGVGNEQFF,TGTGCCAGCAGCTTAGTATCGGGTGTCGGGAATGAGCAGTTCTTC
TRBJ2-1,TRBV2,-,TRBD2,CASSEEGASGRKGNEQFF,TGTGCCAGCAGTGAAGAGGGGGCTAGCGGGAGGAAGGGCAATGAGCAGTTCTTC
TRBJ2-1,TRBV27,-,-,CASSLTESGFHEQFF,TGTGCCAGCTCCCTTACGGAGTCCGGGTTCCATGAGCAGTTCTTC
TRBJ2-7,TRBV5-6,-,-,CASSLGRGRVNEQYF,TGTGCCAGCAGCTTGGGGAGGGGGCGGGTCAACGAGCAGTACTTC
TRBJ2-5,TRBV7-8,-,-,CASSLWGYLRAPQETQYF,TGTGCCAGCAGCTTATGGGGGTATTTGCGGGCGCCCCAAGAGACCCAGTACTTC
TRBJ2-5,TRBV10-2,-,TRBD2,CASSVASGTQETQYF,TGCGCCAGCAGTGTCGCTAGCGGGACCCAAGAGACCCAGTACTTC
TRBJ2-2,TRBV11-2,-,-,CASSEQGPGELFF,TGTGCCAGCAGCGAACAGGGTCCCGGGGAGCTGTTTTTT
TRBJ2-1,TRBV4-3,-,-,CASSQDVSEQFF,TGCGCCAGCAGCCAAGATGTAAGCGAGCAGTTCTTC
TRBJ1-2,TRBV29-1,-,TRBD1,CSVLGQGALYGYTF,TGCAGCGTTCTGGGACAGGGGGCACTCTATGGCTACACCTTC
TRBJ1-1,TRBV13,-,-,CASSQEGGVTEAFF,TGTGCCAGCAGCCAAGAGGGAGGGGTCACTGAAGCTTTCTTT
TRBJ2-7,TRBV7-9,-,-,CASSHSGTHEQYF,TGTGCCAGCAGCCATTCAGGGACCCACGAGCAGTACTTC
TRBJ2-1,TRBV6-4,-,TRBD2,CASSDGTSGDNEQFF,TGTGCCAGCAGTGACGGGACTAGCGGAGACAATGAGCAGTTCTTC
TRBJ1-1,TRBV6-5,-,-,CASRSGGGGEAFF,TGTGCCAGCAGATCCGGGGGCGGGGGTGAAGCTTTCTTT
TRBJ2-1,TRBV4-1,-,-,CASSLVGGEQFF,TGCGCCAGCAGCCTAGTAGGGGGGGAGCAGTTCTTC
TRBJ2-7,TRBV28,-,-,CASARLMEQYF,TGTGCCAGCGCCCGACTGATGGAGCAGTACTTC
TRBJ1-5,TRBV30,once,-,CAWSGDNPNQPQHF,TGTGCCTGGAGCGGTGACAACCCCAATCAGCCCCAGCATTTT
TRBJ1-4,TRBV4-1,-,-,CASSQVQGEKLFF,TGCGCCAGCAGCCAAGTGCAGGGGGAAAAACTGTTTTTT
TRBJ2-3,TRBV23-1,-,TRBD1,CASDGRDRDTDTQYF,TGCGCCAGCGACGGCCGGGACAGGGACACAGATACGCAGTATTTT
TRBJ2-7,TRBV5-6,once,TRBD1,CASSPSTGGISYEQYF,TGTGCCAGCAGCCCTTCGACAGGGGGAATCTCCTACGAGCAGTACTTC
TRBJ1-2,TRBV11-2,-,-,CASSAGLGASYGYTF,TGTGCCAGCAGCGCGGGCCTCGGAGCCTCCTATGGCTACACCTTC
TRBJ2-2,TRBV7-8,-,-,CASSLDIIDTGELFF,TGTGCCAGCAGCTTAGATATCATAGACACCGGGGAGCTGTTTTTT